The clone carrying this T cell receptor beta chain has just a few counts. Its antigen is undetermined. The data were obtained in a study of T cells after yellow fever vaccination. Template switching by 5'RACE produced TCR cDNA, adding a universal primer site and UMIs. TCRdb used MiXCR to reprocess the 5' RACE reads, holding one entry per CDR3 protein. Of about 220,000 distinct CDR3 sequences detected, roughly 3% appear once; the ten largest clones hold around 3.3%. Findings and limits, study-wide: The CD4 compartment and the CD8 compartment contained a small share of clonotypes in common. Though it reached lower strength, the secondary response hit its peak faster, day 5 versus 15.

CDR1 and CDR2 (germline): SGHRS, YFSETQ. The ends were cut back, 0 bases at V and 5 bases at J, with 17 bases in the middle. CDR3 length equals 16 residues. Sequencing was performed on CD4+ T cells sorted from PBMCs, taken 10 days after the yellow fever booster vaccination. The chain combines TRBV5-1 with TRBJ2-5, with D tentatively TRBD1 (6 bases). The clonotype was recovered from a man aged 18 to 30 who received the YFV17D yellow fever vaccine. CDR3: CASSLAISRGGETQYF. The CDR3 region has the DNA TGCGCCAGCAGCTTGGCCATAAGCAGGGGTGGGGAGACCCAGTACTTC. Supplemented by reference TRBV5-1 and TRBJ2-5, the full variable domain reads KAGVTQTPRYLIKTRGQQVTLSCSPISGHRSVSWYQQTPGQGLQFLFEYFSETQRNKGNFPGRFSGRQFSNSRSEMNVSTLELGDSALYLCASSLAISRGGETQYFGPGTRLLVL.